Listed here are 21 T cell receptor beta chains from one sample, sequenced in a study of control samples from healthy donors and cancer patients. Assay used: immunoSEQ multiplex PCR; TCRdb lists only in-frame clones, some missing. This sample has 150,000 to 180,000 clones; 90% to 95% occur once, and the top ten carry 4.5% to 6%. Input material: blood. The receptors were gathered from a man aged 35 to 55 in good health.

The J gene is TRBJ1-2, the V gene TRBV7-9; TRBD1 aligns across 7 bases. The CDR3 has 15 residues. Germline V gives CDR1 SEHNR, CDR2 FQNEAQ (reference sequence). Trimming took 0 bases from V and 8 from J; bases not matched to a gene: 9. The CDR3, as DNA: TGTGCCAGCAGCTTAGCTGGACAGGTACTGGTAGGCTACACCTTC. It codes for CASSLAGQVLVGYTF.

The J gene is TRBJ1-1, the V gene TRBV2; unclear D gene. V lost 6 bases and J lost 3, with 17 bases in between. The CDR3 is 15 residues long. Germline V lookup: CDR1 SNHLY, CDR2 FYNNEI. CDR3 bases: TGTGCCAGCAGCCTCAGCCCCGGGAGAGACACTGAAGCTTTCTTT. It codes for CASSLSPGRDTEAFF.

J is TRBJ1-4 and V is TRBV5-1; 7 positions match TRBD1. The germline CDR1 and CDR2 sequences are SGHRS and YFSETQ. The CDR3 runs to 16 residues. J was trimmed by 0 bases and V by 2 bases; bases with no gene match: 4. The CDR3 spells CASSLRGRSTNEKLFF. The DNA of the CDR3 is TGCGCCAGCAGCTTAAGGGGGCGGTCAACTAATGAAAAACTGTTTTTT.

The sample holds one count of this clone. V and J are TRBV5-1 and TRBJ1-1; 10 bases map to TRBD1. The CDR3 totals 16 residues. Per the germline V gene, CDR1 is SGHRS and CDR2 is YFSETQ. Trimming cost V 0 bases and J 1 base; bases outside gene matches: 3. The CDR3 nucleotides read TGCGCCAGCAGCTTGGGACAGGGGGCAAGGAACACTGAAGCTTTCTTT. It yields the protein CASSLGQGARNTEAFF. Full variable domain (missing parts from reference TRBV5-1 and TRBJ1-1): KAGVTQTPRYLIKTRGQQVTLSCSPISGHRSVSWYQQTPGQGLQFLFEYFSETQRNKGNFPGRFSGRQFSNSRSEMNVSTLELGDSALYLCASSLGQGARNTEAFFGQGTRLTVV.

The chain is built from TRBV9 and TRBJ2-1; 8 bases line up with TRBD2. The ends lost 0 bases at V and 10 bases at J; junction bases unmatched: 9. CDR3 length: 15 residues. Germline V gene data show CDR1 as SGDLS and CDR2 as YYNGEE. The CDR3 sequence: CASSVVASGPLEQFF. CDR3 bases: TGTGCCAGCAGCGTAGTGGCTAGCGGGCCTTTGGAGCAGTTCTTC.

The V call is TRBV4-2, the J call TRBJ2-2, with a weak D call TRBD1 (6 bases). This CDR3 is built from 14 residues. V was clipped by 3 bases and J by 2 bases, with 7 bases between them. Germline loops: CDR1 LGHNA, CDR2 YNFKEQ. The CDR3 nucleotides read TGTGCCAGCAGCCAGGGACAAAACACCGGGGAGCTGTTTTTT. Residues: CASSQGQNTGELFF.

The sample holds one count of this clone. V is TRBV9 and J is TRBJ2-2, with TRBD1 identical over 8 bases. CDR1 is SGDLS and CDR2 is YYNGEE in the germline V gene. The CDR3 length is 16 residues. V was clipped by 5 bases and J by 1 base; unmatched bases: 7. CDR3 DNA: TGTGCCAGCAGACCGACAGGGGACAAGAACACCGGGGAGCTGTTTTTT. It specifies CASRPTGDKNTGELFF.

This sequence joins TRBV6-2 or TRBV6-3 and TRBJ1-5; D not certain. CDR3 size: 21 residues. The V end was cut by 2 bases, the J end by 3 bases, with 29 bases between. The germline V gene has CDR1 MNHEY and CDR2 SVGEGT. The CDR3, as DNA: TGTGCCAGCAGTTACCCGAAATCCAACGACAATCCTGTATCCTTCAATCAGCCCCAGCATTTT. Protein product: CASSYPKSNDNPVSFNQPQHF.

In its sample, this clone was seen once. The J gene is TRBJ1-5, the V gene TRBV6-5; D ambiguous. The CDR3 spans 15 residues. V was shortened by 6 bases and J by 0 bases, with 12 bases between the two germline ends. CDR1 is MNHEY and CDR2 is SVGAGI in the germline V gene. Here the CDR3 DNA reads TGTGCCAGCAGCCCCCGTGGGTTTAGCAATCAGCCCCAGCATTTT. It translates to CASSPRGFSNQPQHF.

This chain joins TRBV7-8 and TRBJ1-4; tentatively, D is TRBD1 (6 bases). The CDR3 is 16 amino acids. Per germline, CDR1 SGHVS and CDR2 FQNEAQ. V lost 4 bases, J lost 0 bases, and 12 bases lay in between. Here the CDR3 DNA reads TGTGCCAGCAGCTCCCGGACAGCTTCAACTAATGAAAAACTGTTTTTT. Translation gives CASSSRTASTNEKLFF.

The rearrangement links TRBV9 to TRBJ1-1, with 10 bases fitting TRBD1. The J segment lost 0 bases and the V segment lost 4 bases, leaving 6 bases of the junction unmatched. The CDR3 sequence is 16 residues long. Germline V lookup: CDR1 SGDLS, CDR2 YYNGEE. The CDR3 DNA reads TGTGCCAGCAGCACCCTAGGGACAGGGGTGAACACTGAAGCTTTCTTT. Protein product: CASSTLGTGVNTEAFF.

The chain carries TRBV6-6 and TRBJ1-5, with TRBD1 matching over 7 bases. Germline V gives CDR1 MNHNY, CDR2 SVGAGI (reference sequence). V lost 2 bases, J lost 7 bases, and 11 bases stayed unmatched. CDR3 length: 16 residues. The CDR3 DNA reads as TGTGCCAGCAGTTACGCACAGGGGTTTGGGGCCCAGCCCCAGCATTTT. This gives the protein CASSYAQGFGAQPQHF.

The V and J genes are TRBV4-1 and TRBJ1-2; a possible D gene is TRBD1 (6 bases). V lost 2 bases and J lost 2, with 21 bases in between. Germline V gives CDR1 MGHRA, CDR2 YSYEKL. The CDR3 covers 18 residues. Here the CDR3 reads CASSQKPGGTGWNYGYTF. The CDR3 nucleotides are TGCGCCAGCAGCCAAAAGCCAGGAGGCACAGGGTGGAACTATGGCTACACCTTC.

J is TRBJ2-1 and V is TRBV24-1; the D gene is possibly TRBD1 (5 bases). Germline V gene sequence: CDR1 KGHDR, CDR2 SFDVKD. The V end lost 6 bases, the J end lost 4 bases, and 12 bases lay between the germline ends. The CDR3 sequence is 14 residues long. In DNA, the CDR3 is TGTGCCACCAGTACGACAGCCCCTTACAATGAGCAGTTCTTC. This translates into CATSTTAPYNEQFF.

The chain combines TRBV9 with TRBJ2-2, with D possibly TRBD1 on 6 matching bases. There are 13 residues in the CDR3. Germline assignment: CDR1 SGDLS and CDR2 YYNGEE. Between the trimmed V and J ends, which lost 2 bases and 5 bases, there was a span of 7 bases. CDR3 protein: CASSVQGTGELFF. As DNA, the CDR3 is TGTGCCAGCAGCGTCCAGGGGACCGGGGAGCTGTTTTTT. Complete variable domain (other parts from reference TRBV9 and TRBJ2-2): DSGVTQTPKHLITATGQRVTLRCSPRSGDLSVYWYQQSLDQGLQFLIQYYNGEERAKGNILERFSAQQFPDLHSELNLSSLELGDSALYFCASSVQGTGELFFGEGSRLTVL.

The V and J genes are TRBV11-2 and TRBJ1-1, with 9 bases lining up with TRBD1. The CDR3 spans 15 residues. Germline V gives CDR1 SGHAT, CDR2 FQNNGV. V lost 5 bases and J lost 3; bases outside the gene matches: 7. CDR3 nucleotides: TGTGCCAGCAGCCACGGAGGACAGGGGCACACTGAAGCTTTCTTT. It encodes CASSHGGQGHTEAFF.

The chain recombines TRBV5-4 with TRBJ2-7; 15 positions agree with TRBD2. Trimming at V came to 3 bases and at J to 5 bases, leaving 6 bases not matched to a gene. This CDR3 is 16 amino acids long. Germline values: CDR1 SGHNT, CDR2 YYREEE (reference sequence). The CDR3 DNA sequence: TGTGCCAGCAGCTGGGGACTAGCGGGGGGATCCAACGAGCAGTACTTC. Residues: CASSWGLAGGSNEQYF.

The chain recombines TRBV27 with TRBJ1-1; possibly TRBD1 for D (5 bases). Looked up from germline, CDR1 is MNHEY and CDR2 is SMNVEV (reference sequence). The CDR3 loop spans 11 amino acids. Trimming left V 2 bases short and J 10 bases short, with 8 bases between. CDR3 amino acids: CASSLEGRAFF. DNA of the CDR3: TGTGCCAGCAGTTTAGAGGGGCGAGCTTTCTTT.

J is TRBJ2-6 and V is TRBV19; 8 nucleotides line up with TRBD1. With 6 bases clipped from V and 2 bases from J, the junction kept 9 bases outside the gene matches. Germline assignment: CDR1 LNHDA and CDR2 SQIVND (reference sequence). This CDR3 is 17 amino acids long. The CDR3 bases are TGTGCCAGTAGCGGGCTCAGGGGGCCTACTGGGGCCAACGTCCTGACTTTC. Residues: CASSGLRGPTGANVLTF.

The chain couples TRBV24-1 to TRBJ2-7; tentative D call: TRBD1 (6 bases). Trimming left V 1 base short and J 4 bases short, with 10 bases between. Germline V gene sequence: CDR1 KGHDR, CDR2 SFDVKD. This CDR3 has 14 amino acids. The DNA of the CDR3 is TGTGCCACCAGTGATTTTCGGGACACTTACGAGCAGTACTTC. Its translation: CATSDFRDTYEQYF.

This clone showed up just a few times. The V and J genes are TRBV2 and TRBJ1-4; D possibly corresponds to TRBD1 (5 bases). The CDR3 length is 13 residues. Trimming removed 7 bases at V and 3 bases at J, with 9 bases between. Germline V CDR1 and CDR2: SNHLY, FYNNEI. The DNA for the CDR3 is TGTGCCAGCACGGCAGGGCCTAATGAAAAACTGTTTTTT. It yields the protein CASTAGPNEKLFF.